The 25 T cell receptor beta chains below come from one sample, sequenced in a study of CD8+CD57+ T cells in acquired aplastic anemia. Template material for TCR beta VDJ and CDR3 profiling consisted of genomic DNA. TCRdb passed the reads through MiXCR, listing each CDR3 protein once. The profile covers approximately 160,000 distinct CDR3 sequences, with approximately 51% appearing a single time and under 3.5% taken by the ten largest. Those patients picked for sequencing had displayed CD8+CD57+ cell expansion on flow cytometry. Sample: sorted CD4+, CD8+, or CD8+CD57+ T cells (not recorded which) from PBMCs. The source of these receptors is a human donor with aplastic anemia.

On this clonotype: A clone one base away is much larger, so this may be a read error. The chain couples TRBV4-2 to TRBJ1-3; D is unclear. The CDR3 runs 15 residues. The germline CDR1 and CDR2 sequences are LGHNA and YNFKEQ. The CDR3 spells CASGQVVGSGNTIYF. In nucleotides, the CDR3 is TGTGCCAGCGGCCAAGTGGTTGGGTCTGGAAACACCATATATTTT.

The chain has TRBV3-1 and TRBJ1-1; the match to TRBD1 covers 10 bases. CDR3 length: 18 amino acids. Per the germline V gene, CDR1 is LGHDT and CDR2 is YNNKEL (reference sequence). With V trimmed by 3 bases and J by 1 base, 11 bases remained unmatched. CDR3 protein: CASSHTKRRDRGNTEAFF. The CDR3 region has the DNA TGTGCCAGCAGCCACACAAAACGCCGGGACAGGGGGAACACTGAAGCTTTCTTT.

The V call is TRBV11-2, the J call TRBJ2-1; D unclear. The CDR3 is 14 amino acids. The V end lost 0 bases, the J end lost 10 bases, and 13 bases lay between the germline ends. Germline lookup yields CDR1 SGHAT and CDR2 FQNNGV. The chain's CDR3 is CASSLDHGTGEQFF. The CDR3 coding sequence is TGTGCCAGCAGCTTAGATCATGGCACCGGGGAGCAGTTCTTC.

This clonotype came up many times. CDR3: CASSSGQPRETQYF. DNA for the CDR3: TGCGCCAGCAGCTCGGGACAGCCCCGGGAGACCCAGTACTTC. V usage is TRBV5-1 and J usage is TRBJ2-5, with 7 bases that match TRBD1. CDR1 is SGHRS, CDR2 YFSETQ, per germline. There are 14 residues in the CDR3. J lost 5 bases, V lost 3 bases, and 7 bases had no gene match.

The chain uses TRBV5-1 and TRBJ2-7, with D possibly matching TRBD1 (5 bases). Trimming shortened V by 4 bases and J by 9 bases, and 23 bases separated the two germline ends. From germline, CDR1 is SGHRS and CDR2 YFSETQ. The CDR3 is 15 amino acids. CDR3 protein: CASSPDTTSTDTQYV. CDR3 bases: TGCGCCAGCAGCCCGGACACCACAAGCACAGATACGCAGTACGTC.

This clonotype was found a few times. The chain has TRBV29-1 and TRBJ2-7; D uncertain. CDR3 length: 11 amino acids. V lost 8 bases to trimming and J lost 5 bases, with 13 bases between them. Germline values: CDR1 SQVTM, CDR2 ANQGSEA. The chain's CDR3 is CSIATRDEQYF. Written as DNA, the CDR3 is TGCAGCATTGCGACCCGGGACGAGCAGTACTTC.

V usage is TRBV25-1 and J usage is TRBJ1-2; TRBD1 matches 7 bases. This CDR3 contains 13 residues. Trimming at V came to 6 bases and at J to 8 bases, leaving 9 bases not matched to a gene. The germline V gene has CDR1 MGHDK and CDR2 SYGVNS. The CDR3 loop reads CASSGRGRVGYTF. The CDR3 nucleotides are TGTGCCAGCAGCGGGAGGGGGCGAGTCGGCTACACCTTC.

The chain carries TRBV20-1 and TRBJ1-2, with D possibly TRBD1 on 5 matching bases. The germline V and J ends were trimmed by 6 bases and 7 bases, with 21 bases remaining between them. The CDR3 contains 14 residues. Germline V gene sequence: CDR1 DFQATT, CDR2 SNEGSKA (reference sequence). Here the CDR3 reads CSAKRQPRGGGYTF. In DNA, the CDR3 is TGCAGTGCCAAGCGACAGCCCCGAGGCGGTGGCTACACCTTC.

The gene calls are TRBV6-1 and TRBJ2-2; 7 bases map to TRBD2. Germline trimming cut 11 bases from V and 0 bases from J; bases unmatched to any gene: 6. In germline, CDR1 is MNHNS, CDR2 SASEGT. The CDR3 extends over 14 amino acids. In DNA form, the CDR3 reads TGTGCCGCGGGGGTGTATCCGAACACCGGGGAGCTGTTTTTT. Translating it yields CAAGVYPNTGELFF.

On this clonotype: At one of its ends the junction is not consistent with the germline gene, which may arise from a read error. In nucleotides, the CDR3 is TGTGCCAGCATGTGGGCAGGGGGTAAGTTCTTC. This encodes CASMWAGGKFF. The rearrangement links TRBV7-2 to TRBJ2-7, with TRBD1 matching 7 bases. The V gene's germline CDR1 is SGHTA and CDR2 FQGNSA. The CDR3 loop spans 11 amino acids.

This clonotype was recorded many times. The chain is built from TRBV19 and TRBJ2-5, with D possibly matching TRBD2 (6 bases). The CDR3 is 16 residues long. In germline, CDR1 is LNHDA, CDR2 SQIVND (reference sequence). Trimming stripped 6 bases from V and 3 bases from J, with 20 bases between. The CDR3, as DNA: TGTGCCAGTAGCGATAGCGCCCGGAGGGGAGAAGAGACCCAGTACTTC. Translating it yields CASSDSARRGEETQYF.

This chain links TRBV29-1 with TRBJ2-7; D is possibly TRBD1 (5 bases). The CDR3 length is 12 residues. CDR1 is SQVTM, CDR2 ANQGSEA, per germline. With 4 bases removed from V and 0 bases from J, the gap between germline ends came to 7 bases. The CDR3 DNA reads as TGCAGCGTTGGACAGAGCTCCTACGAGCAGTACGTC. Protein: CSVGQSSYEQYV.

This clonotype was counted only a few times. The chain couples TRBV6-2 or TRBV6-3 to TRBJ1-1; D not certain. There are 13 residues in the CDR3. CDR1 is MNHEY, CDR2 SVGEGT, per germline. The germline V and J ends were trimmed by 2 bases and 4 bases, with 8 bases remaining between them. This CDR3 is CASSYDRGTEAFF. The DNA of the CDR3 is TGTGCCAGCAGTTACGATCGGGGCACTGAAGCTTTCTTT.

This clonotype appeared a few times. V is TRBV10-3 and J is TRBJ2-7; D remains unclear. Germline V CDR1 and CDR2: ENHRY, SYGVKD. Trimming took 6 bases from V and 4 from J, leaving 7 bases between them. CDR3 length equals 11 residues. The CDR3 protein is CAISVDYEQYF. In nucleotides, the CDR3 is TGTGCCATCAGCGTGGATTACGAGCAGTACTTC.

V usage is TRBV7-2 and J usage is TRBJ1-5; 7 nucleotides match TRBD1. The CDR3 sequence is 13 residues long. Trimming took 5 bases from V and 7 from J; bases not matched to a gene: 5. Germline assignment: CDR1 SGHTA and CDR2 FQGNSA. The CDR3 sequence: CASSGTVSQPQHF. For the CDR3, the DNA is TGTGCCAGCAGCGGGACAGTATCACAGCCCCAGCATTTT.

To note about this clonotype: At one end the junction does not follow the germline gene, possibly because of a read error. V usage is TRBV15 and J usage is TRBJ2-1; no clear D gene. The CDR3 is 14 amino acids. Germline assignment: CDR1 LNHNV and CDR2 YYDKDF (reference sequence). CDR3 DNA: TGTGCCACCAGTAGAGCCCCGGGCGTTGATGAGCAGTTCTTC. It translates to CATSRAPGVDEQFF.

In this sample, this clonotype turned up a few times. The chain has TRBV3-1 and TRBJ2-2; the D gene could be TRBD1 or TRBD2 (5 bases each). V shed 4 bases and J shed 8 bases, with 20 bases lying between them. CDR1 LGHDT and CDR2 YNNKEL come from the germline V gene (reference sequence). There are 16 residues in the CDR3. CDR3 sequence reads: CASSPLWDPVLGELFF. DNA for the CDR3: TGTGCCAGCAGCCCCCTATGGGACCCTGTCTTAGGGGAGCTGTTTTTT.

This clonotype was counted once. V and J are TRBV7-2 and TRBJ2-6; D unclear. V lost 9 bases and J 4 bases, leaving 7 bases between the germline ends. In germline, CDR1 is SGHTA, CDR2 FQGNSA. This CDR3 is built from 12 residues. The CDR3 DNA is TGTGCCAGGCATCAGGGGGCCAACGTCCTGACTTTC. This translates into CARHQGANVLTF.

This chain links TRBV19 with TRBJ1-1, with D maybe TRBD1 (6 bases). Germline V gene lookup returns CDR1 LNHDA and CDR2 SQIVND (reference sequence). V gave up 6 bases and J gave up 4 bases, with 9 bases separating them. This CDR3 region has 12 residues. The CDR3 region is CASRWGATEAFF. The CDR3, as DNA: TGTGCCAGTAGGTGGGGGGCCACTGAAGCTTTCTTT. The full variable domain, completed using reference TRBV19 and TRBJ1-1, is DGGITQSPKYLFRKEGQNVTLSCEQNLNHDAMYWYRQDPGQGLRLIYYSQIVNDFQKGDIAEGYSVSREKKESFPLTVTSAQKNPTAFYLCASRWGATEAFFGQGTRLTVV.

This clonotype has more than one count but fewer than ten. V and J are TRBV10-3 and TRBJ1-2; no firm D call. Germline lookup yields CDR1 ENHRY and CDR2 SYGVKD. This CDR3 spans 13 amino acids. Trimming took 0 bases from V and 4 from J, leaving 6 bases between them. The chain's CDR3 is CAISESRGYGYTF. The CDR3 nucleotides read TGTGCCATCAGTGAGTCGAGAGGCTATGGCTACACCTTC.

This clonotype was detected ten times or more. The rearrangement joins TRBV15 to TRBJ2-1; TRBD2 aligns across 7 bases. CDR1 is LNHNV and CDR2 is YYDKDF in the germline V gene (reference sequence). CDR3 length: 17 residues. J gave up 3 bases and V 1 base, and 9 bases lay outside the gene matches. The CDR3 DNA sequence: TGTGCCACCAGCAGAGGGGAGGGGCGGGGAGGCTACAATGAGCAGTTCTTC. Translation gives CATSRGEGRGGYNEQFF.

The chain joins TRBV2 to TRBJ1-6; D is ambiguous. The V gene lost 9 bases and the J gene lost 6 bases, with 18 bases spanning the gap. Per germline, CDR1 SNHLY and CDR2 FYNNEI. The CDR3 consists of 15 residues. The CDR3 DNA reads as TGTGCCAGTCTGATAGGGCGGGGAGGTAATTCACCCCTCCACTTT. Its translation is CASLIGRGGNSPLHF.

This CDR3 is CASSLGTSTEQYF. The CDR3, as DNA: TGTGCCAGCAGCTTGGGGACTAGCACCGAACAGTACTTC. The chain combines TRBV7-2 with TRBJ2-7; 9 positions agree with TRBD2. CDR1 SGHTA and CDR2 FQGNSA come from the germline V gene. The CDR3 has 13 amino acids. V was clipped by 3 bases and J by 10 bases; unmatched bases: 7.

CDR3 sequence reads: CASRPTSGSYEQYF. The DNA of the CDR3 is TGTGCCAGCAGACCGACTAGCGGGAGCTACGAGCAGTACTTC. The rearrangement links TRBV2 to TRBJ2-7, with 12 positions matching TRBD2. The J segment lost 3 bases and the V segment lost 6 bases, leaving 3 bases of the junction unmatched. CDR1 is SNHLY, CDR2 FYNNEI, per germline. The CDR3 runs to 14 residues.

With respect to this clonotype: Since a much larger clone is just one base distant, this may be a read error. This rearrangement joins TRBV24-1 to TRBJ1-1; D gene ambiguous. CDR3 length equals 13 residues. Trimming removed 6 bases from V and 5 bases from J, with 12 bases in between. Germline V gene lookup returns CDR1 KGHDR and CDR2 SFDVKD. CDR3 amino acids: CATSYSVGTEAFF. The CDR3 DNA reads as TGTGCCACCAGTTACTCTGTAGGGACTGAAGCTTTCTTT.